A selection of T cell receptor beta chains follows, all from one sample in a study of identical twins. TCRdb re-analysed the 5' RACE reads in MiXCR, keeping a single row per CDR3 protein. The repertoire consists of roughly 200,000 distinct CDR3 sequences, with less than 20% occurring once and the leading ten covering 40%. The same sample was also studied in work on T cells expressing NK-cell markers.

The sample consisted of CD8+ T cells sorted from blood. These receptors all come from a woman between 18 and 29 years old in good health. Each CDR3 is given with its conserved first and last residue. The order of the fields is CDR3 length, clone size, D gene, J gene, V gene, CDR3 DNA, CDR3 protein. A D gene is named only where the DNA matches it firmly. The size field is filled for only some rows; it gives once, few, many or a size class.

17 | few | TRBD2 | TRBJ2-3 | TRBV4-3 | TGCGCCAGCAGCCAAGATCACAGCGGGGGTGCTTGGGATACGCAGTATTTT | CASSQDHSGGAWDTQYF
16 | NA | TRBD1 | TRBJ1-1 | TRBV11-2 | TGTGCCAGCAGCGGCTTTCAGGAAACAGGGGAGGGTGAAGCTTTCTTT | CASSGFQETGEGEAFF
16 | NA | TRBD1 | TRBJ1-5 | TRBV5-5 | TGTGCCAGCAGCTTCTTAATTGGACAGGGAAATCGGCCCCAGCATTTT | CASSFLIGQGNRPQHF
14 | NA | TRBD1 | TRBJ1-1 | TRBV27 | TGTGCCAGCAGTCCAGGGGGTTTCGGCACTGAAGCTTTCTTT | CASSPGGFGTEAFF
14 | NA | NA | TRBJ2-5 | TRBV6-2/TRBV6-3 | TGTGCCAGCAGTTCCGAGGACGTAAGAGAGACCCAGTACTTC | CASSSEDVRETQYF
11 | NA | NA | TRBJ2-1 | TRBV20-1 | TGCAGTGCTGGCTCTGGTAGTGAGCAGTTCTTC | CSAGSGSEQFF
13 | NA | NA | TRBJ2-6 | TRBV9 | TGTGCCAGCAGCCTACAGGGGGCCAACGTCCTGACTTTC | CASSLQGANVLTF
15 | NA | TRBD2 | TRBJ2-7 | TRBV5-6 | TGTGCCAGCAGCGGCCAGGGACTAGCGGGGTACGAGCAGTACTTC | CASSGQGLAGYEQYF
11 | few | NA | TRBJ1-1 | TRBV3-1 | TGTGCCAGCAGCCAAGTGACTGAAGCTTTCTTT | CASSQVTEAFF
17 | few | NA | TRBJ2-1 | TRBV12-3/TRBV12-4 | TGTGCCATCGCTCCCCTTGGGCGGCCGCGGTGGGACAATGAGCAGTTCTTC | CAIAPLGRPRWDNEQFF
14 | NA | NA | TRBJ2-2 | TRBV5-6 | TGTGCCAGCAACTCCCGGACGGGCACCGGGGAGCTGTTTTTT | CASNSRTGTGELFF
15 | NA | NA | TRBJ1-2 | TRBV12-5 | TGTGCTAGTGGTTTGGATCCGACAGCTAACTATGGCTACACCTTC | CASGLDPTANYGYTF
13 | NA | NA | TRBJ1-5 | TRBV7-9 | TGTGCCAGCAGCTTTCCAGGGCAGCAGCCCCAGCATTTT | CASSFPGQQPQHF
13 | NA | NA | TRBJ2-1 | TRBV29-1 | TGCAGCGTTCCCCTGGGCTCCTACAATGAGCAGTTCTTC | CSVPLGSYNEQFF
16 | NA | TRBD1 | TRBJ2-2 | TRBV19 | TGTGCCAGTCAGCCGGGTGACAGGGGAAGTACCGGGGAGCTGTTTTTT | CASQPGDRGSTGELFF
17 | NA | TRBD1 | TRBJ2-5 | TRBV7-9 | TGTGCCAGCAGCCCTGGCCCGGACAGGGTCGACCAAGAGACCCAGTACTTC | CASSPGPDRVDQETQYF
15 | few | NA | TRBJ2-7 | TRBV6-2/TRBV6-3 | TGTGCCAGCACCATTGCCGGGACAAGCTCCTACGAGCAGTACTTC | CASTIAGTSSYEQYF
12 | few | NA | TRBJ2-1 | TRBV9 | TGTGCCAGCACCAGCGGCGGAGGTGAGCAGTTCTTC | CASTSGGGEQFF
16 | NA | TRBD1 | TRBJ2-7 | TRBV7-9 | TGTGCCAGCAGCTTAGGGGGACAGGGGAGCTCCTACGAGCAGTACTTC | CASSLGGQGSSYEQYF
12 | few | NA | TRBJ2-1 | TRBV15 | TGTGCCACCAGCAGAGATAGGGCAGAAGAGTTCTTC | CATSRDRAEEFF
15 | many | TRBD2 | TRBJ2-1 | TRBV4-3 | TGCGCCAGCAGCCAAGAAAGGAGCGGGAGGAATGAGCAGTTCTTC | CASSQERSGRNEQFF
17 | few | TRBD2 | TRBJ2-1 | TRBV7-6 | TGTGCCAGCAGCGAGGGGACTAGCGGGGCCTCCTACAATGAGCAGTTCTTC | CASSEGTSGASYNEQFF
16 | NA | TRBD1 | TRBJ1-1 | TRBV5-1 | TGCGCCAGCAGTTGGGACAGGGGTTATATGAACACTGAAGCTTTCTTT | CASSWDRGYMNTEAFF
15 | NA | NA | TRBJ2-7 | TRBV5-1 | TGCGCCAGCAGCCCCTATGGACAGAGCTCCTACGAGCAGTACTTC | CASSPYGQSSYEQYF
13 | NA | NA | TRBJ2-5 | TRBV5-6 | TGTGCCAGCAGCTTCGGTGCTCAACAGACCCAGTACTTC | CASSFGAQQTQYF
14 | NA | TRBD1 | TRBJ2-5 | TRBV29-1 | TGCAGCGTTGAAGATCCTGCAGGGGGCGAGACCCAGTACTTC | CSVEDPAGGETQYF
15 | NA | NA | TRBJ2-3 | TRBV6-4 | TGTGCCAGCAGTGACTCGGGGGGAGCCACAGATACGCAGTATTTT | CASSDSGGATDTQYF
12 | few | NA | TRBJ2-7 | TRBV14 | TGTGCCAGCAGCCAAGACACCTACGAGCAGTACTTC | CASSQDTYEQYF
16 | NA | TRBD1 | TRBJ2-3 | TRBV14 | TGTGCCAGCAGCCAAGGATACAGGGGGCTTTCAGATACGCAGTATTTT | CASSQGYRGLSDTQYF
12 | NA | NA | TRBJ1-6 | TRBV11-2 | TGTGCCAGCAGCGAATGGTGGTCACCCCTCCACTTT | CASSEWWSPLHF
14 | NA | TRBD1 | TRBJ2-3 | TRBV7-9 | TGTGCCAGCAGCTTTCTACAGGGGTTAGATACGCAGTATTTT | CASSFLQGLDTQYF
14 | NA | NA | TRBJ2-2 | TRBV20-1 | TGCAGTGCTAGAGACGGGGGGAACACCGGGGAGCTGTTTTTT | CSARDGGNTGELFF
13 | NA | NA | TRBJ2-2 | TRBV7-6 | TGTGCCAGCAGCTCGGCTGTGGCCGGGGAGCTGTTTTTT | CASSSAVAGELFF
15 | NA | NA | TRBJ2-7 | TRBV9 | TGTGCCAGCAGCGTAGAAGCGAGCCCAGAGCTCGAGCAGTACTTC | CASSVEASPELEQYF
13 | many | NA | TRBJ2-3 | TRBV29-1 | TGCAGCGTTGTACGAGAGGACACAGATACGCAGTATTTT | CSVVREDTDTQYF
13 | NA | NA | TRBJ2-7 | TRBV12-3/TRBV12-4 | TGTGCCAGCAGTTACCACACCACCGTGGAGCAGTACTTC | CASSYHTTVEQYF
15 | few | TRBD1 | TRBJ1-2 | TRBV9 | TGTGCCAGCAGCGTAGGGGGACAGGGGACCTATGGCTACACCTTC | CASSVGGQGTYGYTF
15 | NA | NA | TRBJ2-5 | TRBV7-2 | TGTGCCAGCAGCTTAGTTTTAGGCCGCCAAGAGACCCAGTACTTC | CASSLVLGRQETQYF
14 | NA | NA | TRBJ2-7 | TRBV6-5 | TGTGCCAGCAGTTACGCGGGCAGCTCCTACGAGCAGTACTTC | CASSYAGSSYEQYF
18 | few | NA | TRBJ2-1 | TRBV19 | TGTGCCAGTAGTATAACCAGGTCGGGCGCCTCGGAGTGGGATGAGCAGTTCTTC | CASSITRSGASEWDEQFF
16 | few | TRBD1 | TRBJ2-1 | TRBV13 | TGTGCCAGCAGCTACGGACCAGTAATCGGACAGGATGAGCAGTTCTTC | CASSYGPVIGQDEQFF
15 | NA | NA | TRBJ1-1 | TRBV4-1 | TGCGCCAGCAGCCAAGGGTGGCAGATTGCCACTGAAGCTTTCTTT | CASSQGWQIATEAFF
13 | few | NA | TRBJ2-3 | TRBV9 | TGTGCCAGCAACCACGGGTCCGAAGATACGCAGTATTTT | CASNHGSEDTQYF
14 | NA | TRBD1 | TRBJ2-7 | TRBV4-1 | TGCGCCAGCAGCCACCCAGGGACAGTCTACGAGCAGTACTTC | CASSHPGTVYEQYF
15 | few | NA | TRBJ2-5 | TRBV7-9 | TGTGCCAGCAGCTTAGCGGTCAGCCTCCAAGAGACCCAGTACTTC | CASSLAVSLQETQYF